This TCR beta chain was documented in a study of T cells after yellow fever vaccination. Points from the study as a whole: Boosting was followed by the reappearance of most primary-vaccination clones (about 96% CD4, about 89% CD8). Just a small share of clonotypes turned up in the CD4 compartment as well as the CD8 compartment.

One entry per CDR3 protein, called by TCRdb with MiXCR from the 5' RACE reads. Of hundreds of thousands of distinct CDR3 sequences detected, 3% to 4.5% appear once; the ten largest clones hold 23%. The V and J ends lost 0 bases and 6 bases respectively, with 11 bases between them. The CDR3 length is 14 residues. Germline V gives CDR1 MNHNY, CDR2 SVGAGI (reference sequence). As regards this clonotype: Its cognate antigen is unknown.

The genes are TRBV6-6 and TRBJ1-1, with unresolved D. The clonotype originates from a man aged 18 to 35 who received the YFV17D yellow fever vaccine. This sample comprised PBMCs, obtained on the day of the yellow fever booster vaccination. CDR3: CASSYSDYSAEAFF. The CDR3 coding sequence is TGTGCCAGCAGTTACTCGGACTATTCCGCTGAAGCTTTCTTT.